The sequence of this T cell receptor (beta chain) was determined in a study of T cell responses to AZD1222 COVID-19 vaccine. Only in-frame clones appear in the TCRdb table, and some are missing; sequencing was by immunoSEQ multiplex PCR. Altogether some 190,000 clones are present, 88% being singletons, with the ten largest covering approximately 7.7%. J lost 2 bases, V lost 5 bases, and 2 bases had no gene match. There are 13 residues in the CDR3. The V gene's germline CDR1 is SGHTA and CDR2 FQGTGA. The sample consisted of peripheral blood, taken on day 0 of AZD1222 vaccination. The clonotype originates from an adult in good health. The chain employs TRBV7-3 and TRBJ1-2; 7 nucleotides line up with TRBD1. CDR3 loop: CASSPGQNYGYTF. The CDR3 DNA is TGTGCCAGCAGCCCGGGACAGAACTATGGCTACACCTTC.